This TCR beta chain was identified during a study of blood T cell repertoires in COVID-19 (dated by TCRdb to 2018 to 2021). Context from the whole study: The collaborator samples originated in the United States, Italy and Spain and spanned the acute and convalescent phases of COVID-19. The prospective study material was composed of cDNA or gDNA derived from T cells, B-cell-depleted T cells, or PBMCs. The dataset comprised deeply sampled blood TCRbeta repertoires from subjects exposed to, actively infected with, or recovered from COVID-19. A freely available public database, intended as a resource for researchers studying the immune response to SARS-CoV-2, is where the repertoires were released. Samples came from the ongoing ImmuneRACE study (first 160 participants) plus 1,254 subjects from 6 global collaborators. A de-identified subject ID, COVID-19 status, age in years and sex were almost always included in the sample metadata. Where HLA class I and class II types were available, the types were taken from metadata supplied by the sample provider, not from assay-based typing. Results the study describes overall, beyond this receptor: How much clinical and demographic metadata was included differed by source and by participant, and the metadata was provided uncurated.

Regarding this clone: Its cognate antigen has yet to be identified. No base-level quality is on record; no much larger clone is a single base apart.

Each collaborating institution followed its own protocols to collect whole blood in K2EDTA tubes. For TCRbeta analysis, collaborators shipped samples as frozen whole blood, isolated PBMCs, or DNA extracted from either of those sample types. CDR1 SGHTA and CDR2 FQGNSA are derived from the germline V gene. Counted from cysteine to phenylalanine, this CDR3 has 13 amino acids. Only the CDR3 portion is preserved as DNA: 39 bases, with reading frame beginning at the first base. V is pared back by 3 bases and J by 8 bases, with 13 bases lying between the germline termini. The immunoSEQ Assay, a bias-controlled multiplex PCR, was used to amplify TCRbeta CDR3 regions from genomic DNA. The source study handled its data this way. Within the assay, amplification of reference gene primers was used to estimate how many nucleated cells each sample contained. Sequence reads were collapsed and filtered to measure the absolute abundance of every unique TCRbeta CDR3 rearrangement. Productive Simpson clonality was computed per sample as the square root of Simpson's diversity index over productive rearrangements. This immuneACCESS table, as held by TCRdb, lists in-frame sequences with V and J called but not all clones. Of the missing ones, under half trace to an unresolved V gene in checked studies; the others have no known cause. The V and J calls and clone size were taken over from that table, and D and trimming were inferred from the DNA. Recorded for this sample are fewer than 95,000 clones; about three quarters of them occurred a single time. Approximately 15% of the sample belongs to the ten largest clones.

The TCR was taken from a woman older than 75 with acute or convalescent COVID-19. The chain couples TRBV7-2 to TRBJ1-2, with TRBD1 as a weak D call on 5 bases. The sample taken for sequencing was peripheral blood. The nucleotide sequence is TGTGCCAGCAGCTTCACAGACAGATGGGGCTACACCTTC. It is translated as CASSFTDRWGYTF.